Shown below are 29 T cell receptor beta chains from a single sample sequenced in a study of shared clonotypes between healthy human individuals. Data came from immunoSEQ multiplex PCR; TCRdb stores just in-frame clones and leaves some out. The sample includes around 2,000,000 clones, 85% to 95% seen only once; the top ten take under 0.15%. Material: naive CD4+ T cells sorted from blood. Indicated subset: CD45RA+ positively selected. The receptors come from a man in his late teens or twenties in good health.

This clone was seen more than once but under ten times. The chain links TRBV4-2 to TRBJ2-7; 12 nucleotides align to TRBD1. Germline CDR1 LGHNA, CDR2 YNFKEQ. Trimming cost V 0 bases and J 7 bases; bases outside gene matches: 10. CDR3 length: 17 residues. The CDR3 coding sequence is TGTGCCAGCAGCCAAGATTTGGCGGGGACAGGGGGCGGGGAGCAGTACTTC. It specifies CASSQDLAGTGGGEQYF.

The chain uses TRBV4-3 and TRBJ2-7; 8 positions match TRBD2. The CDR3 loop spans 14 amino acids. Germline V gives CDR1 LGHNA, CDR2 YSLEER. Trimming took 3 bases from V and 0 from J; bases not matched to a gene: 1. The CDR3 DNA sequence: TGCGCCAGCAGCCAGGGACTAGTCTCCTACGAGCAGTACTTC. It translates to CASSQGLVSYEQYF.

The chain links TRBV11-3 to TRBJ2-5; 9 positions agree with TRBD1. V gave up 0 bases and J gave up 4 bases; unmatched junction bases: 3. The CDR3 totals 15 residues. In germline, CDR1 is SGHNT, CDR2 YENEEA. CDR3 DNA sequence: TGTGCCAGCAGCTTAGAAGGGACAGGGTCAGAGACCCAGTACTTC. Its translation is CASSLEGTGSETQYF.

The chain couples TRBV5-1 to TRBJ1-6, with D maybe TRBD1 (6 bases). This CDR3 contains 17 residues. Per germline, CDR1 SGHRS and CDR2 YFSETQ. The V end lost 0 bases, the J end lost 7 bases, and 17 bases lay between the germline ends. CDR3 in DNA: TGCGCCAGCAGCTTGGTAACAGGGACGGTCGGGAATTCACCCCTCCACTTT. Its protein product is CASSLVTGTVGNSPLHF.

The V gene is TRBV28, the J gene TRBJ1-1; no reliable D call. CDR1 and CDR2 (germline): MDHEN, SYDVKM. V lost 1 base, J lost 3 bases, and 6 bases lay in between. The CDR3 is 13 amino acids. The CDR3 nucleotides read TGTGCCAGCAGTTTATCTGGTTACACTGAAGCTTTCTTT. Encoded protein: CASSLSGYTEAFF.

This clone has only one observation. This rearrangement joins TRBV12-2 to TRBJ1-2. TRBV12-2 represents a pseudogene. The CDR3 has 14 residues. CDR3 protein: CASRQLPGGYGYTF. In DNA, the CDR3 is TGTGCAAGTCGCCAACTCCCGGGGGGCTATGGCTACACCTTC.

CDR3 residues: CAWRVQGMMNTEAFF. The CDR3 coding sequence is TGTGCCTGGAGGGTACAGGGGATGATGAACACTGAAGCTTTCTTT. The J gene is TRBJ1-1, the V gene TRBV30, with 7 bases aligning to TRBD1. J lost 0 bases, V lost 3 bases, and 7 bases had no gene match. This CDR3 has 15 amino acids. Germline CDR1 and CDR2: GTSNPN and SVGIG (reference sequence).

V and J are TRBV9 and TRBJ1-1; the match to TRBD1 covers 7 bases. CDR1 is SGDLS and CDR2 is YYNGEE in the germline V gene. This CDR3 region has 14 residues. Trimming cost V 3 bases and J 5 bases; bases outside gene matches: 7. The CDR3 spells CASSAIMTGTEAFF. CDR3 bases: TGTGCCAGCAGCGCAATTATGACAGGGACTGAAGCTTTCTTT.

This rearrangement joins TRBV6-5 to TRBJ2-5; D not certain. This CDR3 region has 14 residues. Germline V gene sequence: CDR1 MNHEY, CDR2 SVGAGI. Trimming cost V 0 bases and J 5 bases, with 10 bases left between them. DNA for the CDR3: TGTGCCAGCAGTTACTCTTTCGGTCGGGAGACCCAGTACTTC. Translation gives CASSYSFGRETQYF.

The rearrangement uses TRBV7-9 and TRBJ2-1; D is uncertain. V was trimmed by 4 bases and J by 5 bases, leaving 9 bases between them. The CDR3 runs to 13 residues. CDR1 and CDR2 (germline): SEHNR, FQNEAQ (reference sequence). The CDR3: CASSYGKHNEQFF. In DNA, the CDR3 is TGTGCCAGCAGCTACGGAAAGCACAATGAGCAGTTCTTC.

The V gene is TRBV21-1, the J gene TRBJ2-2; the DNA was not compared with TRBD2, the D call given in the table. TRBV21-1 is a known pseudogene. CDR3 length equals 13 residues. CDR3 sequence: CASCPTDTGELFF. The CDR3 nucleotides are TGTGCCAGCTGTCCCACGGACACCGGGGAGCTGTTTTTT.

The chain has TRBV19 and TRBJ2-7, with TRBD2 matching over 9 bases. The length of the CDR3 is 15 residues. The V and J ends lost 6 bases and 2 bases, in that order; junction bases with no gene match: 8. CDR1 and CDR2 from the germline V gene are LNHDA and SQIVND (reference sequence). The CDR3 sequence is CASSAQGGGAYEQYF. In nucleotides, the CDR3 is TGTGCCAGTAGCGCGCAAGGCGGGGGGGCCTACGAGCAGTACTTC.

V gene TRBV7-9 combines with J gene TRBJ2-5, with D tentatively TRBD2 (7 bases). V gave up 2 bases and J gave up 5 bases, with 12 bases separating them. The CDR3 consists of 14 residues. The germline CDR1 and CDR2 sequences are SEHNR and FQNEAQ (reference sequence). The CDR3 DNA is TGTGCCAGCAGCTTAATGCGGGGGCGGGAGACCCAGTACTTC. This encodes CASSLMRGRETQYF.

The rearrangement uses TRBV10-1 and TRBJ2-7, with 7 nucleotides matching TRBD2. V lost 3 bases and J lost 1; bases outside the gene matches: 6. CDR1 and CDR2 from the germline V gene are WNHNN and SYGVQD (reference sequence). CDR3 length: 15 amino acids. CDR3 bases: TGCGCCAGCAGTGATCAGTCTAGCGGATCCTACGAGCAGTACTTC. It codes for CASSDQSSGSYEQYF.

The genes are TRBV28 and TRBJ2-4, with D uncertain. Trimming pared 5 bases from V and 1 base from J, leaving 12 bases between. The CDR3 is 15 amino acids. Germline V gene data show CDR1 as MDHEN and CDR2 as SYDVKM. CDR3 residues: CASSRTDLAKNIQYF. The CDR3 region has the DNA TGTGCCAGCAGTCGCACGGACCTCGCCAAAAACATTCAGTACTTC.

This rearrangement joins TRBV10-3 to TRBJ1-2; D ambiguous. Germline V gene lookup returns CDR1 ENHRY and CDR2 SYGVKD. CDR3 length: 15 amino acids. V shed 0 bases and J shed 5 bases, with 13 bases lying between them. The DNA of the CDR3 is TGTGCCATCAGTGAGTCGACGACCGGGGTATATGGCTACACCTTC. Residues: CAISESTTGVYGYTF.

This chain connects TRBV6-5 to TRBJ2-7; 9 bases are a match to TRBD1. The J segment lost 4 bases and the V segment lost 6 bases, leaving 7 bases of the junction unmatched. The CDR3 totals 14 residues. Germline values: CDR1 MNHEY, CDR2 SVGAGI. CDR3 region: CASRQDRGKYEQYF. As DNA, the CDR3 is TGTGCCAGCAGACAAGACAGGGGGAAGTACGAGCAGTACTTC.

CDR3 in amino acids: CASSSAGEFLNEQYF. The CDR3 DNA reads as TGTGCCAGCAGCTCAGCGGGGGAATTTTTGAACGAGCAGTACTTC. This chain uses TRBV7-8 with TRBJ2-7; 8 bases agree with TRBD2. The CDR3 sequence is 15 residues long. Germline CDR1 and CDR2: SGHVS and FQNEAQ. With V trimmed by 4 bases and J by 5 bases, 10 bases remained unmatched.

For the CDR3, the DNA is TGTGCCAGCTCACCACCCTCGACAGGGTTTGACTACGAGCAGTACTTC. This gives the protein CASSPPSTGFDYEQYF. The chain links TRBV18 to TRBJ2-7; 7 bases are shared with TRBD1. This CDR3 spans 16 amino acids. Germline CDR1 and CDR2: KGHSH and LQKENI. J was trimmed by 3 bases and V by 0 bases; bases with no gene match: 8.

This chain connects TRBV4-3 to TRBJ2-3; D is perhaps TRBD1 (6 bases). Deletions cut 3 bases from V and 0 bases from J, with 13 bases between. Germline CDR1 LGHNA, CDR2 YSLEER. This CDR3 comprises 16 residues. Here the CDR3 reads CASSQATGSSTDTQYF. CDR3 coding DNA: TGCGCCAGCAGCCAGGCTACAGGGTCAAGCACAGATACGCAGTATTTT.

The chain has TRBV7-8 and TRBJ1-4; D may be TRBD1 (5 bases). Deletions cut 5 bases from V and 0 bases from J, with 16 bases between. The germline CDR1 and CDR2 sequences are SGHVS and FQNEAQ. The CDR3 runs 17 residues. This CDR3 is CASSPAMAGTTNEKLFF. The CDR3 nucleotides read TGTGCCAGCAGCCCCGCGATGGCAGGGACAACTAATGAAAAACTGTTTTTT.

This chain links TRBV5-4 with TRBJ1-1, with D unclear. Trimming cost V 0 bases and J 6 bases, with 24 bases left between them. From germline, CDR1 is SGHNT and CDR2 YYREEE (reference sequence). This CDR3 has 18 amino acids. The CDR3, as DNA: TGTGCCAGCAGCTTGGCCGTGTACGCTGGCCAAATATACTCTGAAGCTTTCTTT. As protein: CASSLAVYAGQIYSEAFF.

This clone appeared once. The V gene is TRBV30, the J gene TRBJ1-3; D uncertain. The CDR3 length is 13 residues. Deletions cut 6 bases from V and 0 bases from J, with 9 bases between. CDR1 GTSNPN and CDR2 SVGIG come from the germline V gene (reference sequence). The CDR3 is CACLKGSGNTIYF. The CDR3 region has the DNA TGTGCCTGCTTGAAGGGCTCTGGAAACACCATATATTTT.

V and J are TRBV10-3 and TRBJ1-1; 9 bases are a match to TRBD1. This CDR3 spans 12 amino acids. Germline CDR1 reads ENHRY; CDR2 reads SYGVKD. The junction had 7 bases not matched to a gene; V was cut back by 6 bases and J by 11 bases. CDR3 DNA: TGTGCCATCAGCGAACGGGACAGGGCGGCTTTCTTT. This sequence encodes CAISERDRAAFF.

This clone was found once. The chain employs TRBV7-9 and TRBJ2-5; D possibly uses TRBD1 or TRBD2 (5 bases each). V was trimmed by 4 bases and J by 3 bases, leaving 21 bases between them. Germline V gene data show CDR1 as SEHNR and CDR2 as FQNEAQ (reference sequence). This CDR3 has 17 amino acids. The CDR3 here is CASSSTPAGSSEETQYF. The DNA of the CDR3 is TGTGCCAGCAGCTCTACCCCTGCAGGGAGCAGCGAAGAGACCCAGTACTTC.

The J gene is TRBJ2-2, the V gene TRBV6-6; 7 bases align to TRBD1. The CDR3 totals 15 residues. Germline-derived CDR1 and CDR2 are MNHNY and SVGAGI (reference sequence). Trimming cost V 5 bases and J 1 base; bases outside gene matches: 4. This CDR3 reads CASSTGALNTGELFF. For the CDR3, the DNA is TGTGCCAGCAGTACAGGGGCCTTGAACACCGGGGAGCTGTTTTTT.

V usage is TRBV15 and J usage is TRBJ2-5; D might be TRBD2 (6 bases). CDR3 size: 16 residues. From germline, CDR1 is LNHNV and CDR2 YYDKDF (reference sequence). Trimming took off 3 bases at V and 3 bases at J, with 17 bases between the two ends. In DNA, the CDR3 is TGTGCCACCAGCAGCGAACCTGCGGGACGGGAAGAGACCCAGTACTTC. Translation gives CATSSEPAGREETQYF.

This chain uses TRBV6-1 with TRBJ2-1, with TRBD2 matching 9 bases. The junction had 5 bases not matched to a gene; V was cut back by 7 bases and J by 7 bases. CDR1 and CDR2 from the germline V gene are MNHNS and SASEGT. There are 13 residues in the CDR3. CDR3 sequence (DNA): TGTGCCAGCAAAAAGCGGGAGGAAAATGAGCAGTTCTTC. Translating gives CASKKREENEQFF.

Of note for this clone: Additional DNA sequences in this sample encode the identical CDR3. The chain joins TRBV2 to TRBJ1-2; the match to TRBD1 covers 8 bases. This CDR3 is built from 14 residues. The germline CDR1 and CDR2 sequences are SNHLY and FYNNEI. The V segment lost 6 bases and the J segment 2 bases; nucleotides outside the gene matches: 5. The CDR3 DNA sequence: TGTGCCAGCAGGGGACAGGCTTCAAACTATGGCTACACCTTC. This codes for CASRGQASNYGYTF.